Each of the 6 T cell receptor beta chains below was sequenced from the same sample in a study of blood T cell repertoires in COVID-19. Here immunoSEQ multiplex PCR was the method, and the copy in TCRdb shows in-frame clones only, minus some. The table shows 320,000 or so clones, with 85% occurring only once. Material for sequencing was PBMCs or T cells enriched from blood (not recorded which). All receptors come from a woman in her 30s who had been exposed to COVID-19.

The rearrangement links TRBV6-5 to TRBJ2-7; 12 nucleotides agree with TRBD2. Germline V lookup: CDR1 MNHEY, CDR2 SVGAGI. The ends lost 8 bases at V and 5 bases at J; junction bases unmatched: 10. The CDR3 length is 15 residues. CDR3 protein: CASYLAGGPLDEQYF. CDR3 sequence (DNA): TGTGCCAGCTACCTAGCGGGAGGGCCGCTCGACGAGCAGTACTTC.

The chain recombines TRBV3-1 (or the pseudogene TRBV3-2) with TRBJ1-3; possibly TRBD1 for D (5 bases). V lost 1 base, J lost 5 bases, and 6 bases lay in between. CDR1 and CDR2 (germline): LGHDT, YNNKEL (reference sequence). The CDR3 has 13 amino acids. Here the CDR3 reads CASSQGQRNTIYF. CDR3 nucleotides: TGTGCCAGCAGCCAAGGACAGCGAAACACCATATATTTT.

DNA for the CDR3: TGTGCCTGGAGAAATTTGGACAGATATGGCTACACCTTC. It codes for CAWRNLDRYGYTF. The rearrangement uses TRBV30 and TRBJ1-2; D perhaps matches TRBD1 (6 bases). The CDR3 spans 13 residues. The germline gives CDR1 GTSNPN, CDR2 SVGIG (reference sequence). Deletions cut 3 bases from V and 5 bases from J, with 13 bases between.

Comment on this clone: At one boundary the junction diverges from the germline segment, which might be a read error. The V call is TRBV5-1, the J call TRBJ1-5, with D possibly being TRBD1 (6 bases). The CDR3 is 13 residues long. Germline CDR1 SGHRS, CDR2 YFSETQ. The CDR3 spells CATSPDSNQPQHF. Here the CDR3 DNA reads TGCGCCACCAGCCCGGACAGTAATCAGCCCCAGCATTTT.

This chain connects TRBV19 to TRBJ1-2; 7 nucleotides match TRBD1. CDR3 length equals 13 residues. Trimming at V came to 0 bases and at J to 7 bases, leaving 2 bases not matched to a gene. Germline V lookup: CDR1 LNHDA, CDR2 SQIVND (reference sequence). DNA for the CDR3: TGTGCCAGTAGTATAGAGACAGGGAGTGGCTACACCTTC. It codes for CASSIETGSGYTF.

The chain combines TRBV5-4 with TRBJ1-3, with D possibly being TRBD1 (6 bases). CDR1 is SGHNT, CDR2 YYREEE, per germline (reference sequence). CDR3 length: 15 residues. Trimming cost V 0 bases and J 4 bases, with 11 bases left between them. CDR3 DNA: TGTGCCAGCAGCTTGGCTACGGGGACAGGAAACACCATATATTTT. Translating gives CASSLATGTGNTIYF. Together with reference TRBV5-4 and TRBJ1-3, the CDR3 gives the full variable domain: ETGVTQSPTHLIKTRGQQVTLRCSSQSGHNTVSWYQQALGQGPQFIFQYYREEENGRGNFPPRFSGLQFPNYSSELNVNALELDDSALYLCASSLATGTGNTIYFGEGSWLTVV.